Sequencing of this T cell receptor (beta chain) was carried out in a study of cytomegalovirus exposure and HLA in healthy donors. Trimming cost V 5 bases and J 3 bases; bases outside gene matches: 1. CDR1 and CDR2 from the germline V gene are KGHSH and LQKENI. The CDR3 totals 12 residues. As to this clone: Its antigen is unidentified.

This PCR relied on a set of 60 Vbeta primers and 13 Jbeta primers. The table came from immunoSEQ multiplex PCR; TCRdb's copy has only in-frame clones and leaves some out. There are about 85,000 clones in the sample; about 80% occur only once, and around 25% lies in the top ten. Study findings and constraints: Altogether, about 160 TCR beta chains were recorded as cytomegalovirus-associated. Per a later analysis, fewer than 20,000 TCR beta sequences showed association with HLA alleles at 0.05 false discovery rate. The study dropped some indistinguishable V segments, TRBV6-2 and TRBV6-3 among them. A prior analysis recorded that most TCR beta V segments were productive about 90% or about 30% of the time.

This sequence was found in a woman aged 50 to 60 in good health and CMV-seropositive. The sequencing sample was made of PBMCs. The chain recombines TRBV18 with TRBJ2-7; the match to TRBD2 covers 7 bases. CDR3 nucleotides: TGTGCCAGCTCAACTAGCGACTACGAGCAGTACTTC. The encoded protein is CASSTSDYEQYF.